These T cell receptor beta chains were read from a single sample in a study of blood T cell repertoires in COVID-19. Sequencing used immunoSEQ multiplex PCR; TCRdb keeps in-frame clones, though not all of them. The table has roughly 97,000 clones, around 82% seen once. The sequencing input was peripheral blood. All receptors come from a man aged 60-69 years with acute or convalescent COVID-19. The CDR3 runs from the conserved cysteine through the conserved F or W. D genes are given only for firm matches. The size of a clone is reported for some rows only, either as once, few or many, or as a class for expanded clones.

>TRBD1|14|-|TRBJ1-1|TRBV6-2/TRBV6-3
TGTGCCAGCAGTCCCCCGACAGGGCGGACTGAAGCTTTCTTT
CASSPPTGRTEAFF
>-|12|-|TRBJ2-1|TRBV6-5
TGTGCCAGCAAGGGGGGGCAAAATGAGCAGTTCTTC
CASKGGQNEQFF
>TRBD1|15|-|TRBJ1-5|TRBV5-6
TGTGCCAGCAGCTTGCAGGGGGTCCCCAATCAGCCCCAGCATTTT
CASSLQGVPNQPQHF
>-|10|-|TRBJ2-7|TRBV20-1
TGCAGTGCTGAGCGGTACGAGCAGTACTTC
CSAERYEQYF
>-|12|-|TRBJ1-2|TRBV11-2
TGTGCCAGCAGCCCGAGGGAGAGTGGCTACACCTTC
CASSPRESGYTF
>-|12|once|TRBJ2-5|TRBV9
TGTGCCAGCAGCGATAGTCAAGAGACCCAGTACTTC
CASSDSQETQYF
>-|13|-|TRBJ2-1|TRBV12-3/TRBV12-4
TGTGCCAGCAGTTCCCAGGCCTACAATGAGCAGTTCTTC
CASSSQAYNEQFF
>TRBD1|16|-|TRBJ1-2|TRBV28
TGTGCCAGCAGTTCAAGCCCAGACAGGGACGGCTATGGCTACACCTTC
CASSSSPDRDGYGYTF
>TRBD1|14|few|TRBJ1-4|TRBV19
TGTGCCAGTATGGCCCAGGGGGCGCGGGAAAAACTGTTTTTT
CASMAQGAREKLFF
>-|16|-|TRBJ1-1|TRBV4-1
TGCGCCAGCAGCCAAGATGTCGGACAGAACGGTAATGAAGCTTTCTTT
CASSQDVGQNGNEAFF
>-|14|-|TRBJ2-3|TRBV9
TGTGCCAGCAGCGTAGGGGGCCTCACAGATACGCAGTATTTT
CASSVGGLTDTQYF
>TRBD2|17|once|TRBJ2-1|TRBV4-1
TGCGCCAGCAGCCCCCGCTTGGGACTAGCGGAATACAATGAGCAGTTCTTC
CASSPRLGLAEYNEQFF
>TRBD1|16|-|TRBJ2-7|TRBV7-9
TGTGCCAGCAGCTTATTCCGGGGACAGGGGATTCACGAGCAGTACTTC
CASSLFRGQGIHEQYF
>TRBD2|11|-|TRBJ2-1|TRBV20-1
TGCAGTGCCAGAGGACTAGTTGAGCAGTTCTTC
CSARGLVEQFF
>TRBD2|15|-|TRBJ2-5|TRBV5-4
TGTGCCAGCAGTTTAGCGGGCGGTCTTCAAGAGACCCAGTACTTC
CASSLAGGLQETQYF
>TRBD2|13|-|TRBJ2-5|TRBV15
TGTGCCACCAGGGGACTAGCGGAAGAGACCCAGTACTTC
CATRGLAEETQYF
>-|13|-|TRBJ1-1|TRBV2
TGTGCCAGCACGCCCAGGGAAAACACTGAAGCTTTCTTT
CASTPRENTEAFF
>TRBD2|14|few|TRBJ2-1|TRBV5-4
TGTGCCAGCAGCCCGACTAGCGGGGACAATGAGCAGTTCTTC
CASSPTSGDNEQFF
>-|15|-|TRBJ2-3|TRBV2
TGTGCCAGCAGTGAAATCAGCGGGAGCACAGATACGCAGTATTTT
CASSEISGSTDTQYF
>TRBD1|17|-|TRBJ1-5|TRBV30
TGTGCCTGGAGGGATAAGACAGGGGAGTTGAGCAATCAGCCCCAGCATTTT
CAWRDKTGELSNQPQHF
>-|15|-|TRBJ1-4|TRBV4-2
TGTGCCAGCAGCCAACATCAGGGGACTAATGAAAAACTGTTTTTT
CASSQHQGTNEKLFF
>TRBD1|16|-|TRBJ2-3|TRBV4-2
TGTGCCAGCAGCCAAGCCGGGACAGGGGGCAGAGATACGCAGTATTTT
CASSQAGTGGRDTQYF
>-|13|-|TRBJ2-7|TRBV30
TGTGCCTGGAGTGTACCGTGGAGGGTCGAGCAGTACTTC
CAWSVPWRVEQYF
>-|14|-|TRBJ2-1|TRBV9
TGTGCCAGCAGCGCCCAGTCCTTAGCCAATGAGCAGTTCTTC
CASSAQSLANEQFF
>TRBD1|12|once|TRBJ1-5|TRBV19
TGTGCCAGTACCAGGGGGGATCAGCCCCAGCATTTT
CASTRGDQPQHF
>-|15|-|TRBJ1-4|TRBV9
TGTGCCAGCAGCCCCCGAACAGGTAGCAATGAAAAACTGTTTTTT
CASSPRTGSNEKLFF
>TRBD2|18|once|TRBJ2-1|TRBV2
TGTGCCAGCAGTCGACCGGGACTAGCGGGAGAGTCGTACAATGAGCAGTTCTTC
CASSRPGLAGESYNEQFF
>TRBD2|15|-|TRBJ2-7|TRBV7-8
TGTGCCAGCAGCCCGTATAGCGGGACCGCCTACGAGCAGTACTTC
CASSPYSGTAYEQYF
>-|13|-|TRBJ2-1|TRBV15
TGTGCCACCAGCAGAGAATCGGCTAGGGAGCAGTTCTTC
CATSRESAREQFF
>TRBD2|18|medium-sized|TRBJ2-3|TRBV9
TGTGCCAGCAGCGGTGCCGGGACTAGCGGGAAGAGCACAGATACGCAGTATTTT
CASSGAGTSGKSTDTQYF
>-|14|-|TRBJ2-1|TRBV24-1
TGTGCCACCAGTGATCCGCAGCGCTTGAGTGAGCAGTTCTTC
CATSDPQRLSEQFF
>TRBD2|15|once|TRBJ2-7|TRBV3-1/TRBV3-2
TGTGCCAGCAGCTCTCTAGCGGGGGGGCAGAACGAGCAGTACTTC
CASSSLAGGQNEQYF
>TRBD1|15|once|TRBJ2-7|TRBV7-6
TGTGCCAGCAGCGCCCCGGGACAGAGCTCCTACGAGCAGTACTTC
CASSAPGQSSYEQYF
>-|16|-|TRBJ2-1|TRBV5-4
TGTGCCAGCAGCTTGGCCGGCTTCCCGGGGTACAATGAGCAGTTCTTC
CASSLAGFPGYNEQFF
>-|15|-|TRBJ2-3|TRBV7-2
TGTGCCAGCAGCCCTTCGGGACTCTCCCGGGGTACGCAGTATTTT
CASSPSGLSRGTQYF
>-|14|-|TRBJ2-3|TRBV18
TGTGCCAGCTCAGGGGTGACAGGCACAGATACGCAGTATTTT
CASSGVTGTDTQYF
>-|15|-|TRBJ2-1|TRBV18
TGTGCCAGCTCACCATCCGGGAGCTCCTACAATGAGCAGTTCTTC
CASSPSGSSYNEQFF
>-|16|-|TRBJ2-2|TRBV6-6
TGTGCCAGCAGTTACCGTGACAGCCCGAACACCGGGGAGCTGTTTTTT
CASSYRDSPNTGELFF
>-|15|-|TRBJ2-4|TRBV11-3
TGTGCCAGCAGCTATTCCGGGTCCCCCCAAAACATTCAGTACTTC
CASSYSGSPQNIQYF
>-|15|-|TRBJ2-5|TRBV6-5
TGTGCCAGCAGTTACTCAGGCCGAGGCCAAGAGACCCAGTACTTC
CASSYSGRGQETQYF
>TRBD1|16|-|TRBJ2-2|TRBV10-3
TGTGCCATCAGACCTGGACAGGGGGAGAGTGGCGGGGAGCTGTTTTTT
CAIRPGQGESGGELFF
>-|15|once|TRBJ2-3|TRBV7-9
TGTGCCAGCAGCTTAATCTGGGGGCGAGAAGATACGCAGTATTTT
CASSLIWGREDTQYF
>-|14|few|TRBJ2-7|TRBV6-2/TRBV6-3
TGTGCCAGCAGTTACTCGAGCGGTCCCTACGAGCAGTACTTC
CASSYSSGPYEQYF
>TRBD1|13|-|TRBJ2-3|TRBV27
TGTGCCACCGGACAGGGGGCAATAGATACGCAGTATTTT
CATGQGAIDTQYF
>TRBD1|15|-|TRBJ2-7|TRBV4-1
TGCGCCAGCAGCCTGGGACAGGACAGCTCCTACGAGCAGTACTTC
CASSLGQDSSYEQYF
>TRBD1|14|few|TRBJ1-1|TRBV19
TGTGCCAGTAGTACGGGACAGGGAGACACTGAAGCTTTCTTT
CASSTGQGDTEAFF
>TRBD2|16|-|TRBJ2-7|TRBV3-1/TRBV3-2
TGTGCCAGCAGCCAAGTCACTAGCGGACCCTCCTACGAGCAGTACTTC
CASSQVTSGPSYEQYF
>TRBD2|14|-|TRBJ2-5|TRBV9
TGTGCCAGCAGCGTACTAGCGGGAGACGGGACCCAGTACTTC
CASSVLAGDGTQYF
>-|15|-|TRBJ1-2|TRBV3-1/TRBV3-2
TGTGCCAGCAGCCAAGTCCGACAGATTAACTATGGCTACACCTTC
CASSQVRQINYGYTF
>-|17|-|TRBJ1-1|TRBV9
TGTGCCAGCAGCCCCGAAGGGGGACACGCGTGGAACACTGAAGCTTTCTTT
CASSPEGGHAWNTEAFF
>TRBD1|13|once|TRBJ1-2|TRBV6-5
TGTGCCATATGGGACAGGCAAGGCTATGGCTACACCTTC
CAIWDRQGYGYTF
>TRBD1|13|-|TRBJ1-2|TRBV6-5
TGTGCCAGCACCTCGGGACAGAACTATGGCTACACCTTC
CASTSGQNYGYTF
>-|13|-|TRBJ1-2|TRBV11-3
TGTGCCAGCAGCCATCAGGGGCTCTATGGCTACACCTTC
CASSHQGLYGYTF